The rows below give T cell receptor beta chains drawn from one sample of a study of blood T cell repertoires in COVID-19. TCRdb keeps only in-frame clones here, not all; method: immunoSEQ multiplex PCR. The profile covers 200,000 to 250,000 clones, with more than 85% appearing a single time and around 0.84% taken by the ten largest. The sample taken for sequencing was peripheral blood. Receptors were obtained from a man between 60 and 70 years old with COVID-19, enrolled during active disease. CDR3s include the opening cysteine and the closing phenylalanine or tryptophan.

j_call v_call cdr3_aa
TRBJ1-1 TRBV19 CASSRGSLMNTEAFF
TRBJ2-7 TRBV6-2/TRBV6-3 CASSSPGQGSKAYYEQYF
TRBJ1-2 TRBV18 CASSPQSTRDRGRGYTF
TRBJ2-7 TRBV6-5 CALHGTGGYEQYF
TRBJ2-7 TRBV19 CASTSGTSGSYEQYF
TRBJ1-1 TRBV19 CASRGTGDAFF
TRBJ2-3 TRBV9 CASSSKTGTDTQYF
TRBJ1-5 TRBV3-1/TRBV3-2 CASSQRGGIMQPQHF
TRBJ2-1 TRBV9 CASSPRGYNEQFF
TRBJ1-4 TRBV28 CASRSQGASPKLFF
TRBJ2-5 TRBV2 CAGTTAGLETQYF
TRBJ1-2 TRBV9 CASSLLTGEGGNYGYTF
TRBJ1-1 TRBV4-2 CASSQGDRADEAFF
TRBJ1-2 TRBV7-2 CASSLALGGVYGYTF
TRBJ1-4 TRBV11-2 CASSPGVGTSNEKLFF
TRBJ2-7 TRBV18 CASSPYGTGGSYEQYF
TRBJ1-4 TRBV28 CASRIISGGREKLFF
TRBJ2-7 TRBV6-5 CASSYSRTNEQYF
TRBJ2-3 TRBV15 CATSRGAGGHTDTQYF
TRBJ2-7 TRBV9 CASSLGQGTYEQYF
TRBJ2-7 TRBV18 CASSPPPGRRTYEQYF
TRBJ1-2 TRBV28 CASSLLAQSDGYTF
TRBJ2-1 TRBV7-8 CASSLAPTSGNSGEQFF
TRBJ2-7 TRBV12-3/TRBV12-4 CASRLKGGWEQYF
TRBJ2-5 TRBV3-1/TRBV3-2 CASSPSLAGQETQYF
TRBJ2-1 TRBV19 CASSTISYNEQFF
TRBJ1-2 TRBV6-5 CASKGQGDTF
TRBJ2-7 TRBV29-1 CSVDRTGTRASYEQYF
TRBJ1-4 TRBV30 CAWSVHGAREKLFF
TRBJ2-7 TRBV5-4 CASSPGLAGGEQYF
TRBJ1-6 TRBV5-1 CASSAGQQNSPLHF
TRBJ1-2 TRBV19 CAGGTGGDYGYTF
TRBJ1-3 TRBV25-1 CASSGQGRGNTIYF
TRBJ2-1 TRBV9 CASSVRLDNEQFF
TRBJ2-7 TRBV25-1 CASITGTGVGEQYF
TRBJ1-6 TRBV19 CASSGGAGVNSPLHF